A single sample gave rise to the 7 T cell receptor beta chains below, sequenced in a study of cytomegalovirus exposure and HLA in healthy donors. Primers: 60 Vbeta forward and 13 Jbeta reverse. Repertoires were generated with immunoSEQ multiplex PCR, while TCRdb's copy carries only in-frame clones and drops some. The sample includes about 180,000 clones, more than 65% seen only once; the top ten take 1.3%. The sample consisted of PBMCs. These receptors all come from a man aged 25-45 years in good health and CMV-seronegative.

This rearrangement joins TRBV2 to TRBJ1-5, with D perhaps matching TRBD1 (6 bases). V was clipped by 4 bases and J by 4 bases, with 11 bases between them. The CDR3 length is 14 residues. Germline CDR1 is SNHLY and CDR2 is FYNNEI. This CDR3 reads CASSAQRGNQPQHF. As DNA, the CDR3 is TGTGCCAGCAGTGCCCAAAGGGGGAATCAGCCCCAGCATTTT.

The rearrangement uses TRBV6-5 and TRBJ1-2; 7 nucleotides match TRBD1. The V segment lost 5 bases and the J segment 4 bases; nucleotides outside the gene matches: 4. Germline V gene sequence: CDR1 MNHEY, CDR2 SVGAGI. The CDR3 runs 13 residues. CDR3 region: CASSADRVYGYTF. The CDR3 coding sequence is TGTGCCAGCAGTGCCGACAGGGTCTATGGCTACACCTTC.

The chain recombines TRBV6-1 with TRBJ2-3, with 7 positions matching TRBD2. V gave up 6 bases and J gave up 4 bases; unmatched junction bases: 10. The CDR3 length is 15 residues. The V gene's germline CDR1 is MNHNS and CDR2 SASEGT. CDR3 loop: CASSPPGGSSDTQYF. CDR3 DNA: TGTGCCAGCAGCCCACCCGGCGGGAGCTCAGATACGCAGTATTTT.

This chain joins TRBV28 and TRBJ1-4; 10 nucleotides agree with TRBD1. The CDR3 is made up of 15 amino acids. Trimming at V came to 1 base and at J to 7 bases, leaving 3 bases not matched to a gene. Per germline, CDR1 MDHEN and CDR2 SYDVKM. The DNA of the CDR3 is TGTGCCAGCAGTTTATACGGACAGGGGGGTGAAAAACTGTTTTTT. Protein sequence: CASSLYGQGGEKLFF.

The rearrangement uses TRBV10-3 and TRBJ2-2, with TRBD1 matching over 8 bases. The CDR3 covers 14 residues. Germline V gives CDR1 ENHRY, CDR2 SYGVKD. V shed 6 bases, J shed 5 bases, and the junction held 5 bases outside the gene matches. CDR3 residues: CAISGQGRTGELFF. CDR3 in DNA: TGTGCCATCAGCGGACAGGGTCGGACCGGGGAGCTGTTTTTT.

This chain uses TRBV19 with TRBJ1-6; TRBD1 matches 8 bases. This CDR3 region has 14 residues. Germline CDR1 reads LNHDA; CDR2 reads SQIVND (reference sequence). Trimming cost V 7 bases and J 4 bases; bases outside gene matches: 3. As DNA, the CDR3 is TGTGCCAGTACAGGGGGCGGTTATAATTCACCCCTCCACTTT. Translating gives CASTGGGYNSPLHF.

The chain links TRBV19 to TRBJ2-1, with TRBD2 identical over 10 bases. Germline lookup yields CDR1 LNHDA and CDR2 SQIVND (reference sequence). CDR3 length: 18 amino acids. V shed 1 base and J 4 bases; nucleotides not matched to a gene: 10. The CDR3 is CASSIGSGGLAEYNEQFF. CDR3 nucleotides: TGTGCCAGTAGTATAGGGTCGGGAGGACTAGCGGAGTACAATGAGCAGTTCTTC. The entire variable domain, with the rest obtained from reference TRBV19 and TRBJ2-1, is as follows: DGGITQSPKYLFRKEGQNVTLSCEQNLNHDAMYWYRQDPGQGLRLIYYSQIVNDFQKGDIAEGYSVSREKKESFPLTVTSAQKNPTAFYLCASSIGSGGLAEYNEQFFGPGTRLTVL.